This TCR beta chain was found in a study of blood T cell repertoires in COVID-19. Sequencing used immunoSEQ multiplex PCR; TCRdb keeps in-frame clones, though not all of them. The repertoire holds 84,000 or so clones, with roughly 80% as singletons. The clonotype comes from a woman in her thirties or forties with active or convalescent COVID-19. Material: peripheral blood.

For the CDR3, the DNA is TGTGCCAGCTCAGCGGGACAGGGGTCTGCTAACTATGGCTACACCTTC. Translated, it gives CASSAGQGSANYGYTF. The chain is built from TRBV18 and TRBJ1-2, with 10 bases lining up with TRBD1. In germline, CDR1 is KGHSH, CDR2 LQKENI. The CDR3 is 16 residues long. Losses at the gene ends were 5 bases for V and 0 bases for J; bases not matched to a gene: 6.